Sequencing of this TCR beta chain was carried out in a study of tumor and adjacent non-tumor tissue in lung cancer. About the study: Aged about 31 to 80 years, patients included fewer than 11 men and roughly five women with stage I to III disease. The study's findings and limits: Compared with tumor, normal lung showed significantly lower TCR diversity.

TCRbeta libraries were built with three rounds of nested PCR, modified from ARM-PCR. MiXCR, applied by TCRdb to the multiplex PCR reads, yields one record per CDR3 protein. The sample holds about 50,000 distinct CDR3 sequences; about 70% are singletons and the top ten take roughly 25%. This clonotype was counted at least ten times. The antigen remains undetermined. The template was RNA from unsorted bulk tissue. This non-tumor lung sample came from over 3 cm beyond the tumor edge. The source material was distant non-tumor lung tissue. This sequence originates from a woman in her sixties with non-small cell lung cancer.

In DNA form, the CDR3 reads TGTGCCAGCAGTTTAGGAGGGGTCACCGGGGAGCTGTTTTTT. This translates into CASSLGGVTGELFF. The genes are TRBV28 and TRBJ2-2; tentative D call: TRBD2 (6 bases). This CDR3 has 14 amino acids. V was pared by 2 bases and J by 4 bases, with 8 bases between. Germline assignment: CDR1 MDHEN and CDR2 SYDVKM.